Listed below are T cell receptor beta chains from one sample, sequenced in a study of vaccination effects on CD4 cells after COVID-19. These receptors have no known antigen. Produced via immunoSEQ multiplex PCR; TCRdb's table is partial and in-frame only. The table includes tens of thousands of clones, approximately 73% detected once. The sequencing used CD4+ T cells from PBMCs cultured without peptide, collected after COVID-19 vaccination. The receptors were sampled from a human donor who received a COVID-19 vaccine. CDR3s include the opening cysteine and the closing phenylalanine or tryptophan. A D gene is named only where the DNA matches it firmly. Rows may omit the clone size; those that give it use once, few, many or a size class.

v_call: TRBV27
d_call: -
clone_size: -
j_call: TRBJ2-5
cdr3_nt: TGTGCCAGCAGTTTAACCTTTGGCGACCCCCAGTACTTC
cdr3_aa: CASSLTFGDPQYF

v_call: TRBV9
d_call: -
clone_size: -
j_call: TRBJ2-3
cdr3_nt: TGTGCCAGCAGCCCGCTAGGAGGGGTTGGCGATACGCAGTATTTT
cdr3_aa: CASSPLGGVGDTQYF

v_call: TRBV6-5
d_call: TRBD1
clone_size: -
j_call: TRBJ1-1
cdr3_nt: TGTGCCAGCAGTCGGACAGGGGGCAACACTGAAGCTTTCTTT
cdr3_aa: CASSRTGGNTEAFF

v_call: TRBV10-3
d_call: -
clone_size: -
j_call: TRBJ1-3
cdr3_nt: TGTGCCATCAGTGAGTCTGGGGCGAGGGGAACTGGAAACACCATATATTTT
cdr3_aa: CAISESGARGTGNTIYF

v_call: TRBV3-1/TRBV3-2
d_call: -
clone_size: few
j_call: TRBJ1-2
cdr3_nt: TGTGCCAGCAGCCAATATGGCGGAAACTATGGCTACACCTTC
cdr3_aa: CASSQYGGNYGYTF

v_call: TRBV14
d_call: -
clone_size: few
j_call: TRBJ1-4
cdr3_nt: TGTGCCAGCAGCCACGGGGAAAAACTGTTTTTT
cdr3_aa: CASSHGEKLFF

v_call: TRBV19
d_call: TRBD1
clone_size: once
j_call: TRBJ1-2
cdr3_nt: TGTGCCAGTTCCCGGACAGGGGGCGGCTACACCTTC
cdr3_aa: CASSRTGGGYTF

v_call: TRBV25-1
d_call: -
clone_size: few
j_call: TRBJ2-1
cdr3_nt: TGTGCCAGCAGTGAAAACCCCCGGCATGAGCAGTTCTTC
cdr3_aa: CASSENPRHEQFF

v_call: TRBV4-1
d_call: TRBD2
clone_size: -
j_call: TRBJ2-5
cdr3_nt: TGCGCCAGCAGCCACCCCGGACTAGCGGGGGGGCCAGGGCGAGAGACCCAGTACTTC
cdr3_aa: CASSHPGLAGGPGRETQYF

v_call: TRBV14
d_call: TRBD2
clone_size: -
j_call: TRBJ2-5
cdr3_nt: TGTGCCAGCAGCCCCACGGGACTAGCGGGGCGAGAGACCCAGTACTTC
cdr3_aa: CASSPTGLAGRETQYF

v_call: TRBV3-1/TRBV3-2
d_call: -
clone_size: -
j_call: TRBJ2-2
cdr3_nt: TGTGCCAGCAACAACCCCGGGACGAAATATTTCGGGGAGCTGTTTTTT
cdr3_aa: CASNNPGTKYFGELFF

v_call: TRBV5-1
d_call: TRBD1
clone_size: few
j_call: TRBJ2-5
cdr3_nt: TGCGCCAGCAGCTTGGACGGACAGGGTTTAGAGACCCAGTACTTC
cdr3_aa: CASSLDGQGLETQYF

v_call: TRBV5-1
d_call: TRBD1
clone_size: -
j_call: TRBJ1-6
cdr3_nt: TGCGCCAGCAGCTTGGTGGACAGGGATTCACCCCTCCACTTT
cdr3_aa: CASSLVDRDSPLHF

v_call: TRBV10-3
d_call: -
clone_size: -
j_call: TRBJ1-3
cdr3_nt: TGTGCCATCAGTGATAGCTGGGGGGGAAACACCATATATTTT
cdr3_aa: CAISDSWGGNTIYF

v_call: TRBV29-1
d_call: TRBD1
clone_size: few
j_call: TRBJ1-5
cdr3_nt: TGCAGCGTTGAAGCGGACAGGGGCCAGCCCCAGCATTTT
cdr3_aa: CSVEADRGQPQHF

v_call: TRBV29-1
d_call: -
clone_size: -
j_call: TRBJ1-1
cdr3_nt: TGCAGCGTTGAGCCGAGAGCCCGTACCACTGAAGCTTTCTTT
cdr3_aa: CSVEPRARTTEAFF

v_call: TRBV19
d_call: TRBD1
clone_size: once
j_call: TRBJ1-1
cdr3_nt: TGTGCCAGTAGTGTAGTTACAGGGGGATGGAACACTGAAGCTTTCTTT
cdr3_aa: CASSVVTGGWNTEAFF

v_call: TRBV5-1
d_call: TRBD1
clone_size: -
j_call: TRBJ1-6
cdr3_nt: TGCGCCAGCTCCCGGGACAGGGAATCACCCCTCCACTTT
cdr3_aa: CASSRDRESPLHF

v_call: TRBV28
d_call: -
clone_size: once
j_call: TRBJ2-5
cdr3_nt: TGTGCCAGCAGCCTCGCCGGACAGCCAGAGACCCAGTACTTC
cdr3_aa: CASSLAGQPETQYF

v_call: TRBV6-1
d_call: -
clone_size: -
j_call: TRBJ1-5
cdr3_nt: TGTGCCAGCAGTGAAGCGCGGGATCAGCCCCAGCATTTT
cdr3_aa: CASSEARDQPQHF

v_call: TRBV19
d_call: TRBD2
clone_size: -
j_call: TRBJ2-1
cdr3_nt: TGTGCCAGTAGTAGACTAGCGGGGGGCCTCAGCGATGAGCAGTTCTTC
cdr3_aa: CASSRLAGGLSDEQFF

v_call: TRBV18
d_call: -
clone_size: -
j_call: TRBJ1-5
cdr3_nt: TGTGCCAGCTCACCTACGACAGGAGGACCCAATCAGCCCCAGCATTTT
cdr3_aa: CASSPTTGGPNQPQHF

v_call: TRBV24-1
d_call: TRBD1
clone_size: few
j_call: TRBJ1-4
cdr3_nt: TGTGCCACCAGTGATTCTACCGGGACAGGGTGGGAAAAACTGTTTTTT
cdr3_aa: CATSDSTGTGWEKLFF

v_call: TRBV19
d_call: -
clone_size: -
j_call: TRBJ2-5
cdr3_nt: TGTGCCAGTAGTATTTCCCCGGGGCGGGAGACCCAGTACTTC
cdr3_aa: CASSISPGRETQYF

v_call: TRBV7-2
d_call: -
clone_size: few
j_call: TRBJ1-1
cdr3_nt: TGTGCCAGCAGCTTATATAGCGGTCAAGCTTTCTTT
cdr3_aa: CASSLYSGQAFF

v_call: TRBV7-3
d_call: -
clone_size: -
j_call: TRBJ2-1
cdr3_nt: TGTGCCAGCAGCCCGATCGTGGGACTTGATGAGCAGTTCTTC
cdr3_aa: CASSPIVGLDEQFF

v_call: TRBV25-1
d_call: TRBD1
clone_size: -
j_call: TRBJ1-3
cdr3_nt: TGTGCCAGCAGTCACCCTCGGGACAGCGTTTTCTCTGGAAACACCATATATTTT
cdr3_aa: CASSHPRDSVFSGNTIYF

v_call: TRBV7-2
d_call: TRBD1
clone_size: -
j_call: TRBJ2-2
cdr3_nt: TGTGCCGGCGGGGTCAGGGGGCGAACCGGGGAGCTGTTTTTT
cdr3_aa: CAGGVRGRTGELFF

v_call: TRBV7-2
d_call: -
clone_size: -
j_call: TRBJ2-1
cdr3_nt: TGTGCCAGCAGCTTAGTCGCGAGCTACAATGAGCAGTTCTTC
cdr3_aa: CASSLVASYNEQFF

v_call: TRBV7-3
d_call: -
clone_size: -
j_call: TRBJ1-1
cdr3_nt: TGTGCCAGCAGCTTATTTGCGGGAACCCAGATGAACACTGAAGCTTTCTTT
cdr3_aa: CASSLFAGTQMNTEAFF

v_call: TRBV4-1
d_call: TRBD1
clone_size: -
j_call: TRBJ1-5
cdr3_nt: TGCGCCAGCAGCCAAGTTGACAGGGGTACTCAGCCCCAGCATTTT
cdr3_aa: CASSQVDRGTQPQHF

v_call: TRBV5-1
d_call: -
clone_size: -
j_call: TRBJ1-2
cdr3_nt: TGCGCCAGCAGCTTGGGATCGGGATGGGAGAAGGGCTATGGCTACACCTTC
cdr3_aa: CASSLGSGWEKGYGYTF

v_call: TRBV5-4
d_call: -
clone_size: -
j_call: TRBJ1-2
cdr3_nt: TGTGCCACCACCTTAGACGAGTACTATGGCTACACCTTC
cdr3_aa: CATTLDEYYGYTF

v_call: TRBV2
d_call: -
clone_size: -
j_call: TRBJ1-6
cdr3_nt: TGTGCCAGCAGTGAAGGTTTTAGTAATAATTCACCCCTCCACTTT
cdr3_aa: CASSEGFSNNSPLHF

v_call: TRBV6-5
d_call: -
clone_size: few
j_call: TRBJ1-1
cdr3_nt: TGTGCCAGCTTGACAGGAGGGTCGGACACTGAAGCTTTCTTT
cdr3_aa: CASLTGGSDTEAFF

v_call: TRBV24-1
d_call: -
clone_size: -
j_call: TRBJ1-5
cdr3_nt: TGTGCCACCAGTGATTGGAGGGGGAATCAGCCCCAGCATTTT
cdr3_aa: CATSDWRGNQPQHF

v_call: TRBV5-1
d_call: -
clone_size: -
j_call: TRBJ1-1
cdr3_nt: TGCGCCAGCAGCTTGTCTACAGGGAACACTGAAGCTTTCTTT
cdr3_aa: CASSLSTGNTEAFF

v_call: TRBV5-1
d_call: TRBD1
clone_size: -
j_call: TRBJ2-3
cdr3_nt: TGCGCCAGCAGCTCAATGGGACAGGGGGGTAGCACAGATACGCAGTATTTT
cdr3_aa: CASSSMGQGGSTDTQYF

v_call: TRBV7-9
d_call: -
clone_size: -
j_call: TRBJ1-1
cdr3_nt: TGTGCCAGCAGCTTACGCGGGGGAATGAACACTGAAGCTTTCTTT
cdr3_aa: CASSLRGGMNTEAFF

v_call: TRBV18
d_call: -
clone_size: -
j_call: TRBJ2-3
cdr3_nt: TGTGCCAGCTCACTGTCAAGCCTCACAGATACGCAGTATTTT
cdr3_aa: CASSLSSLTDTQYF

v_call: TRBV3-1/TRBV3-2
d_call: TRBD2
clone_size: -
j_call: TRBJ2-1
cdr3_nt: TGTGCCAGCAGCACCCCGAGGACTAGCATGAATGAGCAGTTCTTC
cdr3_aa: CASSTPRTSMNEQFF

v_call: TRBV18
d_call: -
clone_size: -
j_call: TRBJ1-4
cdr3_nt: TGTGCCAGCTCACCACAGCGGGCAGGTGGGCCCGAAAAACTGTTTTTT
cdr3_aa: CASSPQRAGGPEKLFF